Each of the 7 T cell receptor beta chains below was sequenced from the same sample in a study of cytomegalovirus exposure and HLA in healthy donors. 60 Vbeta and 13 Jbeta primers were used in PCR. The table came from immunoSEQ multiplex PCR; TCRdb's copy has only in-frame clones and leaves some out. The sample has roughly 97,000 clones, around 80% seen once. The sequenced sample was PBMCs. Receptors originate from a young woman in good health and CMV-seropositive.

The CDR3 reads CASSSPGQGINEQYF. The CDR3 DNA sequence: TGTGCCAGCAGTTCTCCGGGACAGGGGATCAACGAGCAGTACTTC. This chain links TRBV28 with TRBJ2-7; TRBD1 matches at 10 bases. Germline CDR1 is MDHEN and CDR2 is SYDVKM. The CDR3 covers 15 residues. The V and J ends lost 4 bases and 5 bases, in that order; junction bases with no gene match: 8.

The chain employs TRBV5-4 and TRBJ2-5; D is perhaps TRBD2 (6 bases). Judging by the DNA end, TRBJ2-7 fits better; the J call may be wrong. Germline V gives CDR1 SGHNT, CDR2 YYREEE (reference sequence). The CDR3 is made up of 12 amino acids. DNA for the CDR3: TGTGCCAGCAGGGGAGGACGGGACGAGCAGTACTTC. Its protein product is CASRGGRDEQYF.

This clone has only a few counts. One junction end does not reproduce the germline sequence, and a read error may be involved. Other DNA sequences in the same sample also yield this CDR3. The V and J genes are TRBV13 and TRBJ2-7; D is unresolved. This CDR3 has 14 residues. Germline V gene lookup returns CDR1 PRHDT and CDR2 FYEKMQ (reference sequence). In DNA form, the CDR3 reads TGTGCCAGCAGCCTAGGGCACGGCGGCTACGAGCAGTACTTC. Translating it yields CASSLGHGGYEQYF.

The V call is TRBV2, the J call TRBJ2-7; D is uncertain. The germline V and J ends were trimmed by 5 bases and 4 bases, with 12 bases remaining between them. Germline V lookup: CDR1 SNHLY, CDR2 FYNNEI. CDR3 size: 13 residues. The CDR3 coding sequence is TGTGCCAGCAGTCCCCGCGTTACTTACGAGCAGTACTTC. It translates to CASSPRVTYEQYF.

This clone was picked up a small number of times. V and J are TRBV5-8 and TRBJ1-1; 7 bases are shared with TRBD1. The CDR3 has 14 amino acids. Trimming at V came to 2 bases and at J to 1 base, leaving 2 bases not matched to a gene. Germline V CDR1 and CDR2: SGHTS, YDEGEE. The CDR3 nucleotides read TGTGCCAGCAGCTTTTCAGGGGGGAACACTGAAGCTTTCTTT. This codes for CASSFSGGNTEAFF.

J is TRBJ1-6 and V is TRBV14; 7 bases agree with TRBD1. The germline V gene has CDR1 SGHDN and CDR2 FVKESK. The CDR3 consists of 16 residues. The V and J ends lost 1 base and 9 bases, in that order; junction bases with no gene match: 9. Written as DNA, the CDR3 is TGTGCCAGCAGCCAAGCCCGGGGACAGAGGCGTTCACCCCTCCACTTT. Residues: CASSQARGQRRSPLHF.

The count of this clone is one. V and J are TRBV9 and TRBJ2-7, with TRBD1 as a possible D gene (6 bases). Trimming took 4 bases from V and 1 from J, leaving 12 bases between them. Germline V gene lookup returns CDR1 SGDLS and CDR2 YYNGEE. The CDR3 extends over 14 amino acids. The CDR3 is CASSPRGGSYEQYF. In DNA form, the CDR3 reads TGTGCCAGCAGCCCTCGAGGGGGTTCCTACGAGCAGTACTTC.